These 9 T cell receptor beta chains came from one sample sequenced in a study of blood T cell repertoires in COVID-19. Assay used: immunoSEQ multiplex PCR; TCRdb lists only in-frame clones, some missing. The sample lists roughly 300,000 clones, around 90% seen once, with nearly 7% in the top ten. The sample consisted of peripheral blood. All receptors derive from a woman aged 25 to 39 with COVID-19, enrolled during active disease.

The genes are TRBV6-5 and TRBJ2-7, with TRBD2 matching 9 bases. Trimming removed 5 bases from V and 6 bases from J; junction bases left unmatched: 11. CDR3 length equals 15 residues. In germline, CDR1 is MNHEY, CDR2 SVGAGI. The CDR3 DNA sequence: TGTGCCAGCAGTCCCCCCGGGACTAGCAGCGGCGAGCAGTACTTC. Translating it yields CASSPPGTSSGEQYF.

The V call is TRBV29-1, the J call TRBJ1-2, with a tentative D call TRBD1 (5 bases). Trimming pared 5 bases from V and 4 bases from J, leaving 8 bases between. The V gene's germline CDR1 is SQVTM and CDR2 ANQGSEA. This CDR3 region has 11 residues. CDR3 sequence reads: CSVSTAYGYTF. In DNA form, the CDR3 reads TGCAGCGTTTCGACAGCCTATGGCTACACCTTC.

The rearrangement links TRBV28 to TRBJ1-1; D is possibly TRBD1 (5 bases). V dropped 6 bases and J dropped 0 bases, with 14 bases sitting between them. This CDR3 has 15 residues. Germline V gene data show CDR1 as MDHEN and CDR2 as SYDVKM. CDR3 sequence reads: CASSHLRAMNTEAFF. CDR3 in DNA: TGTGCCAGCAGCCACCTCAGGGCAATGAACACTGAAGCTTTCTTT.

V is TRBV30 and J is TRBJ2-7; D is perhaps TRBD1 (6 bases). With 3 bases removed from V and 6 bases from J, the gap between germline ends came to 27 bases. Germline V lookup: CDR1 GTSNPN, CDR2 SVGIG (reference sequence). This CDR3 is built from 17 residues. Here the CDR3 DNA reads TGTGCCTGGAGCGGTACCCTCGCGTTGGGGGCTCCGGGCGAGCAGTACTTC. Translating gives CAWSGTLALGAPGEQYF.

The chain couples TRBV5-1 to TRBJ2-6; D gene ambiguous. Looked up from germline, CDR1 is SGHRS and CDR2 is YFSETQ. Trimming pared 0 bases from V and 4 bases from J, leaving 5 bases between. The CDR3 has 14 residues. The CDR3 here is CASSLESGANVLTF. CDR3 DNA: TGCGCCAGCAGCTTGGAATCGGGGGCCAACGTCCTGACTTTC.

The chain carries TRBV29-1 and TRBJ2-3; TRBD2 might be the D (6 bases). Germline loops: CDR1 SQVTM, CDR2 ANQGSEA. V lost 6 bases to trimming and J lost 5 bases, with 21 bases between them. The CDR3 runs to 15 residues. In DNA form, the CDR3 reads TGCAGCGTGCCCAGTGGGAGGCACTATGGAGATACGCAGTATTTT. Translating gives CSVPSGRHYGDTQYF.

The genes are TRBV19 and TRBJ2-2; 7 bases line up with TRBD2. This CDR3 region has 15 residues. The junction had 9 bases not matched to a gene; V was cut back by 9 bases and J by 2 bases. Germline-derived CDR1 and CDR2 are LNHDA and SQIVND (reference sequence). The CDR3 loop is CASSGTTVNTGELFF. In nucleotides, the CDR3 is TGTGCCAGCTCCGGGACTACGGTTAACACCGGGGAGCTGTTTTTT.

V is TRBV12-3 or TRBV12-4 and J is TRBJ1-2; no clear D. The V end lost 6 bases, the J end lost 4 bases, and 12 bases lay between the germline ends. The CDR3 runs to 13 residues. This CDR3 reads CASSGGTAYGYTF. The CDR3 DNA reads TGTGCCAGCAGCGGAGGAACTGCCTATGGCTACACCTTC.

The chain carries TRBV3-1 (or the pseudogene TRBV3-2) and TRBJ2-5; possible D gene TRBD1, 5 bases. Per germline, CDR1 LGHDT and CDR2 YNNKEL (reference sequence). This CDR3 comprises 13 residues. Trimming left V 2 bases short and J 3 bases short, with 7 bases between. The CDR3 DNA reads as TGTGCCAGCAGCCAACAGGGCGAAGAGACCCAGTACTTC. Its protein is CASSQQGEETQYF.